Following are 15 T cell receptor beta chains from one sample sequenced in a study of blood T cell repertoires in COVID-19. Clones were sequenced by immunoSEQ multiplex PCR, and TCRdb holds only the in-frame ones, with some missing. Among 140,000 or so clones listed, roughly 82% were seen once. Sequencing input: peripheral blood. These receptors were obtained from a human donor in a cohort sampled during active COVID-19.

The chain uses TRBV11-1 and TRBJ1-1; weak D call: TRBD1 (6 bases). Trimming cost V 5 bases and J 4 bases, with 14 bases left between them. CDR1 is SGHAT, CDR2 FQDESV, per germline (reference sequence). The CDR3 consists of 14 residues. The CDR3 DNA sequence: TGTGCCAGCAGCCCGGCGGGGGGGGCCACTGAAGCTTTCTTT. Translation: CASSPAGGATEAFF. Complete variable domain (other parts from reference TRBV11-1 and TRBJ1-1): EAEVAQSPRYKITEKSQAVAFWCDPISGHATLYWYRQILGQGPELLVQFQDESVVDDSQLPKDRFSAERLKGVDSTLKIQPAELGDSAMYLCASSPAGGATEAFFGQGTRLTVV.

This clone was detected once. V and J are TRBV21-1 and TRBJ1-1; TRBD1 is the table's D call and was not checked against the DNA. TRBV21-1 has pseudogene status. The CDR3 covers 15 residues. CDR3 region: CASSLRGGMNTEAFF. The DNA for the CDR3 is TGTGCCAGCAGCCTCAGGGGCGGTATGAACACTGAAGCTTTCTTT.

V is TRBV6-6 and J is TRBJ1-5, with a tentative D call TRBD1 (6 bases). The CDR3 runs 18 residues. Looked up from germline, CDR1 is MNHNY and CDR2 is SVGAGI (reference sequence). The ends were cut back, 5 bases at V and 0 bases at J, with 20 bases in the middle. CDR3 region: CASSLRGLYPNSNQPQHF. The CDR3 bases are TGTGCCAGCAGTCTCAGGGGTCTTTACCCTAATAGCAATCAGCCCCAGCATTTT.

The rearrangement links TRBV5-6 to TRBJ2-2; D ambiguous. Trimming removed 4 bases at V and 4 bases at J, with 17 bases between. The CDR3 extends over 16 amino acids. CDR1 SGHDT and CDR2 YYEEEE come from the germline V gene. DNA for the CDR3: TGTGCCAGCAGCCCCACCCCCCGTGGCCGCACCGGGGAGCTGTTTTTT. Translated: CASSPTPRGRTGELFF.

This clone appeared once. This chain links TRBV19 with TRBJ1-1; 7 nucleotides agree with TRBD1. Per germline, CDR1 LNHDA and CDR2 SQIVND (reference sequence). The CDR3 covers 15 residues. V lost 3 bases, J lost 5 bases, and 9 bases stayed unmatched. The CDR3 loop is CASSIVSGTATEAFF. The CDR3, as DNA: TGTGCCAGTAGTATCGTCTCTGGGACAGCGACTGAAGCTTTCTTT.

The chain joins TRBV28 to TRBJ2-3, with D perhaps matching TRBD2 (7 bases). The germline CDR1 and CDR2 sequences are MDHEN and SYDVKM. Trimming left V 6 bases short and J 1 base short, with 17 bases between. This CDR3 is built from 16 residues. In nucleotides, the CDR3 is TGTGCCAGCAGCCTACAGGGAGGGGCGGGCACAGATACGCAGTATTTT. Translation: CASSLQGGAGTDTQYF.

V usage is TRBV28 and J usage is TRBJ1-2; D may be TRBD1 (6 bases). This CDR3 contains 14 residues. Germline V gives CDR1 MDHEN, CDR2 SYDVKM. V was cut by 5 bases and J by 4 bases, with 14 bases left in between. The CDR3 protein is CASSPTGMAYGYTF. In nucleotides, the CDR3 is TGTGCCAGCAGTCCTACAGGGATGGCCTATGGCTACACCTTC.

The V call is TRBV5-1, the J call TRBJ1-5; a possible D gene is TRBD1 (5 bases). From germline, CDR1 is SGHRS and CDR2 YFSETQ. The CDR3 extends over 14 amino acids. V was shortened by 0 bases and J by 6 bases, with 10 bases between the two germline ends. The chain's CDR3 is CASSLAQGGQPQHF. In nucleotides, the CDR3 is TGCGCCAGCAGCTTGGCCCAGGGAGGTCAGCCCCAGCATTTT.

The chain uses TRBV15 and TRBJ2-2; TRBD1 matches 9 bases. This CDR3 is built from 16 residues. J lost 2 bases, V lost 0 bases, and 1 base had no gene match. The germline V gene encodes CDR1 LNHNV and CDR2 YYDKDF (reference sequence). The CDR3 DNA reads TGTGCCACCAGCAGAGAACAGGGGGCAAACACCGGGGAGCTGTTTTTT. Encoded protein: CATSREQGANTGELFF.

The chain carries TRBV2 and TRBJ2-3, with 7 positions matching TRBD1. CDR1 is SNHLY and CDR2 is FYNNEI in the germline V gene. The CDR3 has 14 amino acids. Trimming cost V 6 bases and J 3 bases; bases outside gene matches: 6. The CDR3 coding sequence is TGTGCCAGCAGCCTGACAGGGACGACAGATACGCAGTATTTT. Its protein is CASSLTGTTDTQYF.

The chain employs TRBV11-2 and TRBJ2-7, with 7 bases that match TRBD1. Germline CDR1 and CDR2: SGHAT and FQNNGV. After removal of 5 bases from V and 1 base from J, the junction contained 14 bases not matched to a gene. This CDR3 is built from 17 residues. CDR3 amino acids: CASSRPQGQFFSYEQYF. The CDR3 bases are TGTGCCAGCAGCCGGCCACAGGGACAGTTCTTTTCCTACGAGCAGTACTTC.

The CDR3 coding sequence is TGTGCCTGGAGCCCCCCGCCAGGGGATGGCTACACCTTC. Its protein product is CAWSPPPGDGYTF. The rearrangement joins TRBV30 to TRBJ1-2, with D maybe TRBD1 (6 bases). Between the trimmed V and J ends, which lost 3 bases and 6 bases, there was a span of 14 bases. The germline CDR1 and CDR2 sequences are GTSNPN and SVGIG (reference sequence). CDR3 size: 13 residues. The variable domain in full, with the rest retrieved from reference TRBV30 and TRBJ1-2, is SQTIHQWPATLVQPVGSPLSLECTVEGTSNPNLYWYRQAAGRGLQLLFYSVGIGQISSEVPQNLSASRPQDRQFILSSKKLLLSDSGFYLCAWSPPPGDGYTFGSGTRLTVV.

The gene calls are TRBV5-1 and TRBJ2-4; 10 positions agree with TRBD2. The trim removed 2 bases at V and 8 bases at J, leaving 7 bases unmatched. The germline gives CDR1 SGHRS, CDR2 YFSETQ. The CDR3 runs to 15 residues. The CDR3: CASSFQRGGRDIQYF. The CDR3 DNA reads TGCGCCAGCAGCTTCCAGCGGGGGGGCCGAGACATTCAGTACTTC. The full variable domain, rest sourced from reference TRBV5-1 and TRBJ2-4, is KAGVTQTPRYLIKTRGQQVTLSCSPISGHRSVSWYQQTPGQGLQFLFEYFSETQRNKGNFPGRFSGRQFSNSRSEMNVSTLELGDSALYLCASSFQRGGRDIQYFGAGTRLSVL.

V is TRBV7-6 and J is TRBJ1-3; 8 bases agree with TRBD1. The ends lost 1 base at V and 0 bases at J; junction bases unmatched: 2. This CDR3 has 16 residues. CDR1 and CDR2 from the germline V gene are SGHVS and FNYEAQ. The CDR3 DNA sequence: TGTGCCAGCAGCTTAGGACAGGGGCTCTCTGGAAACACCATATATTTT. This sequence encodes CASSLGQGLSGNTIYF.

The sample holds many counts of this clone. V is TRBV7-9 and J is TRBJ1-1; D call uncertain. This CDR3 region has 11 residues. The germline V gene encodes CDR1 SEHNR and CDR2 FQNEAQ (reference sequence). V lost 4 bases and J lost 11, with 11 bases in between. In DNA, the CDR3 is TGTGCCAGCAGCTCAGCAGTCGAGGCTTTCTTT. Translated: CASSSAVEAFF. Combining the CDR3 with reference TRBV7-9 and TRBJ1-1 gives the whole variable domain DTGVSQNPRHKITKRGQNVTFRCDPISEHNRLYWYRQTLGQGPEFLTYFQNEAQLEKSRLLSDRFSAERPKGSFSTLEIQRTEQGDSAMYLCASSSAVEAFFGQGTRLTVV.